Listed below are T cell receptor beta chains from one sample, sequenced in a study of cytomegalovirus exposure and HLA in healthy donors. The repertoire was sequenced with immunoSEQ multiplex PCR; TCRdb's copy has only in-frame clones and lacks some. Here the sample spans some 160,000 clones, over 70% being singletons. The sample taken for sequencing was PBMCs. These receptor sequences come from a woman between 18 and 29 years old in good health and CMV-seronegative. The CDR3 runs from the conserved cysteine through the conserved F or W.

v_gene: TRBV27
j_gene: TRBJ1-1
CDR3aa: CASSFLPAPGDTEAFF

v_gene: TRBV5-4
j_gene: TRBJ1-2
CDR3aa: CASSQGTEGLYGYTF

v_gene: TRBV13
j_gene: TRBJ2-5
CDR3aa: CASSLGPAPTSVQETQYF

v_gene: TRBV7-9
j_gene: TRBJ1-4
CDR3aa: CASSLQGKANEKLFF

v_gene: TRBV2
j_gene: TRBJ2-7
CDR3aa: CASLAYDGASYEQYF

v_gene: TRBV11-3
j_gene: -
CDR3aa: CASSLTRAYEQYF

v_gene: TRBV7-9
j_gene: TRBJ2-3
CDR3aa: CASSTDRDLSDTQYF

v_gene: TRBV5-6
j_gene: TRBJ1-4
CDR3aa: CASSSRGPEKLFF

v_gene: TRBV27
j_gene: TRBJ1-2
CDR3aa: CASKTGGAQSYGYTF

v_gene: TRBV5-1
j_gene: TRBJ2-7
CDR3aa: CASSLGLAPGHEQYF